One and the same sample provided the 12 T cell receptor beta chains below, sequenced in a study of naive and memory T cell subsets. Two oligonucleotides, mixed equimolar, formed the beta constant-region primer covering TRBC1 and TRBC2. TCRdb passed the UMI-ligation and nested PCR reads through MiXCR, listing each CDR3 protein once. The repertoire holds about 90,000 distinct CDR3 sequences, with about 7% as singletons. The sample consisted of central memory CD4+ T cells from blood. The receptors were gathered from a human donor in good health.

This clonotype has ten or more counts. The gene calls are TRBV7-8 and TRBJ1-1, with D hard to call. The CDR3 extends over 14 amino acids. CDR1 and CDR2 (germline): SGHVS, FQNEAQ. Trimming pared 5 bases from V and 0 bases from J, leaving 10 bases between. The CDR3 region has the DNA TGTGCCAGCAGCCCCAGGATGGTGAACACTGAAGCTTTCTTT. It translates to CASSPRMVNTEAFF.

This clonotype was detected many times. CDR3 residues: CASSANRGYEQYF. CDR3 DNA: TGTGCCAGCAGCGCCAACAGGGGATACGAGCAGTACTTC. The chain carries TRBV7-2 and TRBJ2-7; 7 bases are a match to TRBD1. The CDR3 is 13 amino acids. V shed 5 bases, J shed 4 bases, and the junction held 5 bases outside the gene matches. Germline V lookup: CDR1 SGHTA, CDR2 FQGNSA.

Many counts were recorded for this clonotype. In DNA form, the CDR3 reads TGTGCCAGCAGCCAAAGTCGCAATGAGCAGTTCTTC. This sequence encodes CASSQSRNEQFF. The chain employs TRBV3-1 and TRBJ2-1; the D is unclear. The CDR3 has 12 amino acids. Deletions cut 2 bases from V and 6 bases from J, with 5 bases between. CDR1 and CDR2 (germline): LGHDT, YNNKEL (reference sequence).

The sample holds many counts of this clonotype. This rearrangement joins TRBV20-1 to TRBJ2-3; D gene ambiguous. Looked up from germline, CDR1 is DFQATT and CDR2 is SNEGSKA (reference sequence). Trimming shortened V by 6 bases and J by 2 bases, and 12 bases separated the two germline ends. The CDR3 has 13 residues. The CDR3 region has the DNA TGCAGTGCCCCGAACCCCTACACAGATACGCAGTATTTT. The encoded protein is CSAPNPYTDTQYF.

This clonotype was detected ten times or more. This rearrangement joins TRBV27 to TRBJ1-6; D remains unclear. With 6 bases removed from V and 3 bases from J, the gap between germline ends came to 9 bases. Germline lookup yields CDR1 MNHEY and CDR2 SMNVEV (reference sequence). CDR3 length: 14 residues. The CDR3 bases are TGTGCCAGCAGCTTGGGCTACTATAATTCACCCCTCCACTTT. Its translation is CASSLGYYNSPLHF.

There are many counts of this clonotype. The V call is TRBV20-1, the J call TRBJ1-6, with 9 bases fitting TRBD1. The CDR3 is 15 residues long. Germline CDR1 is DFQATT and CDR2 is SNEGSKA (reference sequence). V dropped 6 bases and J dropped 4; count of bases not matched to a gene: 7. The CDR3 region is CSAPGQGHYNSPLHF. As DNA, the CDR3 is TGCAGTGCACCGGGACAGGGCCATTATAATTCACCCCTCCACTTT.

The genes are TRBV7-9 and TRBJ2-1; D is ambiguous. Germline lookup yields CDR1 SEHNR and CDR2 FQNEAQ (reference sequence). V was shortened by 2 bases and J by 12 bases, with 8 bases between the two germline ends. The CDR3 contains 11 residues. The CDR3 sequence: CASSLQIGQFF. In DNA, the CDR3 is TGTGCCAGCAGCTTACAGATCGGGCAGTTCTTC.

This clonotype showed up just a few times. The gene calls are TRBV4-3 and TRBJ2-3, with D possibly TRBD2 on 7 matching bases. Germline lookup yields CDR1 LGHNA and CDR2 YSLEER. CDR3 length: 17 amino acids. V was shortened by 1 base and J by 7 bases, with 21 bases between the two germline ends. The CDR3 sequence: CASSQGGGGGKTHTQYF. DNA of the CDR3: TGCGCCAGCAGCCAAGGAGGGGGGGGCGGGAAGACACATACGCAGTATTTT.

This clonotype was found a few times. The rearrangement links TRBV11-2 to TRBJ1-5, with TRBD1 matching over 8 bases. With V trimmed by 4 bases and J by 0 bases, 11 bases remained unmatched. Germline assignment: CDR1 SGHAT and CDR2 FQNNGV. This CDR3 region has 18 residues. CDR3 amino acids: CASSSGADRGGSNQPQHF. The CDR3 nucleotides are TGTGCCAGCAGCTCCGGAGCCGACAGGGGAGGTAGCAATCAGCCCCAGCATTTT.

This clonotype has ten or more counts. The chain is built from TRBV7-9 and TRBJ1-4; TRBD1 is a possible D gene (6 bases). The ends were cut back, 5 bases at V and 5 bases at J, with 15 bases in the middle. Germline V CDR1 and CDR2: SEHNR, FQNEAQ (reference sequence). CDR3 size: 15 residues. CDR3 in amino acids: CASSPVTGFNEKLFF. CDR3 nucleotides: TGTGCCAGCAGCCCCGTCACAGGGTTCAATGAAAAACTGTTTTTT.

J is TRBJ1-3 and V is TRBV27, with D perhaps TRBD1 (6 bases). Trimming took off 6 bases at V and 3 bases at J, with 9 bases between the two ends. Germline CDR1 MNHEY, CDR2 SMNVEV (reference sequence). This CDR3 has 13 amino acids. CDR3 loop: CASRSTGGNTIYF. In DNA, the CDR3 is TGTGCCAGCAGGTCGACAGGTGGAAACACCATATATTTT.

Only a few counts were recorded for this clonotype. The chain joins TRBV21-1 to TRBJ2-3; the table names TRBD2, a call not compared with the DNA. TRBV21-1 is designated a pseudogene. This CDR3 is built from 15 residues. As DNA, the CDR3 is TGTGCCAGCATGGACTCAGGTGGGGATGTCTATACGCAGTATTTT. Residues: CASMDSGGDVYTQYF.